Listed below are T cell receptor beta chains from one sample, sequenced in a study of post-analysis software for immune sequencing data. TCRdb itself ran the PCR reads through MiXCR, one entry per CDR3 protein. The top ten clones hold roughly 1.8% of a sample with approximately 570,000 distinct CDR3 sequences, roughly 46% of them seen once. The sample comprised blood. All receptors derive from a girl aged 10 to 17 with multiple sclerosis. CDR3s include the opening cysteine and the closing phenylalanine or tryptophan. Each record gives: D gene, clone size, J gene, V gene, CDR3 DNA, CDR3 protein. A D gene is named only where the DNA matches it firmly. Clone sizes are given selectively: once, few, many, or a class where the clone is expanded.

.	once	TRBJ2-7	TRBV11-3	TGTGCCAGCAGCTTAGACCCGCGAGGCGGAAGGTACGAGCAGTACTTC	CASSLDPRGGRYEQYF
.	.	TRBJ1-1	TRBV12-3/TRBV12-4	TGTGCCAGCAGTGCCGGGACACTTAACACTGAAGCTTTCTTT	CASSAGTLNTEAFF
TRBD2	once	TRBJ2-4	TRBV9	TGTGCCAGCACCGCGGGAGAAGGCATTCAGTACTTC	CASTAGEGIQYF
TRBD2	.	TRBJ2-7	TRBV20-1	TGCAGTGCTAGAGAGCTCCGGACTAGCTTCCCCCCCTACGAGCAGTACTTC	CSARELRTSFPPYEQYF
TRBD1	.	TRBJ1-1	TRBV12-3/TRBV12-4	TGTGCCAGCAGACTGGACAGGTCTAACGCTGAAGCTTTCTTT	CASRLDRSNAEAFF
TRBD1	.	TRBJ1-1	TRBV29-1	TGCAGCGTTGGTCGGGACAGCAGAAACACTGAAGCTTTCTTT	CSVGRDSRNTEAFF
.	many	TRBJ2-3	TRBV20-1	TGCAGTGCTAGAGAGAGAGGGGCTGGAGATACGCAGTATTTT	CSARERGAGDTQYF
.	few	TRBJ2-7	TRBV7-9	TGTGCCAGCAGCTCCGGAGGGAAGGCCTACGAGCAGTACTTC	CASSSGGKAYEQYF